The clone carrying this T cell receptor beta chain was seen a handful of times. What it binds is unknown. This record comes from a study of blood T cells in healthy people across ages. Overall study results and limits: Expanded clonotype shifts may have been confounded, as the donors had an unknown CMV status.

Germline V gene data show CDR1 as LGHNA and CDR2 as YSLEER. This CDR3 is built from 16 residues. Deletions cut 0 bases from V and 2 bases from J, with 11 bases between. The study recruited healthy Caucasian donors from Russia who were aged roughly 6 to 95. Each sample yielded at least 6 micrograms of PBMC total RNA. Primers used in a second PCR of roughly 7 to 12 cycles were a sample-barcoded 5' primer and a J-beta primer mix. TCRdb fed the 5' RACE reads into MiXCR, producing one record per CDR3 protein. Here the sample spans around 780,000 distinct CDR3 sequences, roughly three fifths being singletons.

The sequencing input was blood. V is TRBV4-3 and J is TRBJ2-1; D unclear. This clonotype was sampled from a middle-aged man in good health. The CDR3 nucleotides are TGCGCCAGCAGCCAAGAGACGCACTCTCCCTACAATGAGCAGTTCTTC. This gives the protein CASSQETHSPYNEQFF.